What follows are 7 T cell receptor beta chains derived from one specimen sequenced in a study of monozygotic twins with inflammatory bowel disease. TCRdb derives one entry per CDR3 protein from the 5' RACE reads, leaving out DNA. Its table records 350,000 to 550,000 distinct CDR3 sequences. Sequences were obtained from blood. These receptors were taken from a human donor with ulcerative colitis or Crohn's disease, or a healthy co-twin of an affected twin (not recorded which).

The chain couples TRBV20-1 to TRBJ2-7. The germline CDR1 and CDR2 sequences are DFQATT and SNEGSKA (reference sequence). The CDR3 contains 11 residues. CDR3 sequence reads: CSASRGYEQYF.

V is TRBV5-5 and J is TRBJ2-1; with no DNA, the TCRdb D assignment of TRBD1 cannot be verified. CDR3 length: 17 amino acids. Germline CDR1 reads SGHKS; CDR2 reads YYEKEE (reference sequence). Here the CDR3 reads CASNIAGTGPVEDEQFF. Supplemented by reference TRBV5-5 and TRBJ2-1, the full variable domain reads DAGVTQSPTHLIKTRGQQVTLRCSPISGHKSVSWYQQVLGQGPQFIFQYYEKEERGRGNFPDRFSARQFPNYSSELNVNALLLGDSALYLCASNIAGTGPVEDEQFFGPGTRLTVL.

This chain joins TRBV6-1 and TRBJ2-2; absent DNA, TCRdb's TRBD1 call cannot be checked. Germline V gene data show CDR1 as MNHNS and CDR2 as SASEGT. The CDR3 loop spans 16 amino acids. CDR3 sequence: CASIERGGLYTGELFF.

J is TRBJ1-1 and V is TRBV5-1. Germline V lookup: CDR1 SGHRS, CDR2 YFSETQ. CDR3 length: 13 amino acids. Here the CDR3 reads CASSLGLNSEAFF.

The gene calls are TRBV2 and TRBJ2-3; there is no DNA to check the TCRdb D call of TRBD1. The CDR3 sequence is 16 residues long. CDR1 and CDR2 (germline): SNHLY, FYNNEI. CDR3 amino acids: CASKRDRGLSTDTQYF.

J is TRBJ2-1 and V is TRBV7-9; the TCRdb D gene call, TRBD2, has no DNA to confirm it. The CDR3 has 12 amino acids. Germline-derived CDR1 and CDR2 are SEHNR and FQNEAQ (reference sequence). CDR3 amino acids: CASSSIAGEQFF. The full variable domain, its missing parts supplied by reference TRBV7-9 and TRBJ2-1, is DTGVSQNPRHKITKRGQNVTFRCDPISEHNRLYWYRQTLGQGPEFLTYFQNEAQLEKSRLLSDRFSAERPKGSFSTLEIQRTEQGDSAMYLCASSSIAGEQFFGPGTRLTVL.

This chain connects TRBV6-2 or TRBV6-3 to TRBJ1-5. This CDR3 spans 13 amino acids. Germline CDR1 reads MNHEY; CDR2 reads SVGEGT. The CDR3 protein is CASSYGLGQPQHF.